This entry lists 9 T cell receptor beta chains sequenced from one sample in a study of shared clonotypes between healthy human individuals. Clones were sequenced by immunoSEQ multiplex PCR, and TCRdb holds only the in-frame ones, with some missing. Among some 2,000,000 clones listed, over 85% were seen once. Material: naive CD4+ T cells sorted from blood. Sample subset: CD45RA+ positively selected. These TCRs come from a man aged 18 to 35 in good health.

The J gene is TRBJ2-1, the V gene TRBV2; D is perhaps TRBD2 (9 bases). The CDR3 contains 15 residues. Trimming removed 5 bases from V and 9 bases from J, with 20 bases in between. Germline assignment: CDR1 SNHLY and CDR2 FYNNEI. The chain's CDR3 is CASSFFSSGTGEQFF. Here the CDR3 DNA reads TGTGCCAGCAGTTTCTTTTCTAGCGGGACAGGTGAGCAGTTCTTC. Full variable domain (rest looked up from reference TRBV2 and TRBJ2-1): EPEVTQTPSHQVTQMGQEVILRCVPISNHLYFYWYRQILGQKVEFLVSFYNNEISEKSEIFDDQFSVERPDGSNFTLKIRSTKLEDSAMYFCASSFFSSGTGEQFFGPGTRLTVL.

The chain couples TRBV28 to TRBJ2-3; tentatively, D is TRBD1 (6 bases). Germline values: CDR1 MDHEN, CDR2 SYDVKM. Trimming left V 2 bases short and J 1 base short, with 10 bases between. CDR3 length: 15 amino acids. CDR3 sequence reads: CASSLGQGRTDTQYF. Written as DNA, the CDR3 is TGTGCCAGCAGTTTAGGGCAGGGGCGCACAGATACGCAGTATTTT.

The chain uses TRBV5-1 and TRBJ2-7; no reliable D call. CDR3 length: 13 amino acids. Germline loops: CDR1 SGHRS, CDR2 YFSETQ. V was clipped by 4 bases and J by 4 bases, with 12 bases between them. CDR3 protein: CASSIFLGYEQYF. CDR3 in DNA: TGCGCCAGCAGCATCTTTCTTGGGTACGAGCAGTACTTC. Combining the CDR3 with reference TRBV5-1 and TRBJ2-7 gives the whole variable domain KAGVTQTPRYLIKTRGQQVTLSCSPISGHRSVSWYQQTPGQGLQFLFEYFSETQRNKGNFPGRFSGRQFSNSRSEMNVSTLELGDSALYLCASSIFLGYEQYFGPGTRLTVT.

The rearrangement uses TRBV27 and TRBJ1-1; TRBD1 matches at 11 bases. V shed 4 bases and J 5 bases; nucleotides not matched to a gene: 6. Germline lookup yields CDR1 MNHEY and CDR2 SMNVEV (reference sequence). CDR3 length: 15 amino acids. In DNA, the CDR3 is TGTGCCAGCAGTTCCCGTGGGACAGGGGGTACTGAAGCTTTCTTT. Translated, it gives CASSSRGTGGTEAFF.

The chain joins TRBV11-3 to TRBJ1-1, with D possibly being TRBD1 (5 bases). CDR3 length: 14 residues. The V gene lost 5 bases and the J gene lost 0 bases, with 10 bases spanning the gap. Germline loops: CDR1 SGHNT, CDR2 YENEEA. CDR3 region: CASSEQGVNTEAFF. As DNA, the CDR3 is TGTGCCAGCAGCGAGCAAGGGGTGAACACTGAAGCTTTCTTT. Filled out from reference TRBV11-3 and TRBJ1-1, the complete variable domain reads EAGVVQSPRYKIIEKKQPVAFWCNPISGHNTLYWYLQNLGQGPELLIRYENEEAVDDSQLPKDRFSAERLKGVDSTLKIQPAELGDSAVYLCASSEQGVNTEAFFGQGTRLTVV.

V gene TRBV5-1 combines with J gene TRBJ2-1; TRBD2 aligns across 13 bases. V was clipped by 0 bases and J by 5 bases; unmatched bases: 2. The CDR3 has 16 residues. Germline V gives CDR1 SGHRS, CDR2 YFSETQ. The CDR3 region has the DNA TGCGCCAGCAGCTTGGAAGGGACTAGCGGGAACAATGAGCAGTTCTTC. It translates to CASSLEGTSGNNEQFF.

The V and J genes are TRBV7-2 and TRBJ2-7; D possibly corresponds to TRBD1 (5 bases). This CDR3 has 16 residues. Between the trimmed V and J ends, which lost 4 bases and 0 bases, there was a span of 16 bases. CDR1 is SGHTA, CDR2 FQGNSA, per germline. CDR3 DNA: TGTGCCAGCAGCTCGCCAAGGGGTGTTCCCTCCTACGAGCAGTACTTC. This encodes CASSSPRGVPSYEQYF.

The J gene is TRBJ1-2, the V gene TRBV6-5, with 7 bases aligning to TRBD1. V shed 7 bases and J 8 bases; nucleotides not matched to a gene: 7. The germline V gene has CDR1 MNHEY and CDR2 SVGAGI. This CDR3 comprises 12 residues. CDR3: CASTQSTGGYTF. CDR3 coding DNA: TGTGCCAGCACCCAATCGACAGGGGGCTACACCTTC.

CDR3 bases: TGCAGCGTTCATACAGGGTCTGGGGCCAACGTCCTGACTTTC. Its translation: CSVHTGSGANVLTF. The chain links TRBV29-1 to TRBJ2-6; perhaps TRBD1 as D (6 bases). Looked up from germline, CDR1 is SQVTM and CDR2 is ANQGSEA. The CDR3 contains 14 residues. Trimming pared 5 bases from V and 1 base from J, leaving 9 bases between.